The 19 T cell receptor beta chains below were found in one sample sequenced in a study of blood T cell repertoires in COVID-19. The table came from immunoSEQ multiplex PCR; TCRdb's copy has only in-frame clones and leaves some out. The repertoire holds approximately 280,000 clones, with approximately 90% as singletons. Sequencing input: peripheral blood. The receptors come from a woman in her 30s with COVID-19, enrolled during active disease.

The CDR3 here is CASSNPSGRALYNEQFF. Here the CDR3 DNA reads TGCGCCAGCAGCAACCCTAGCGGGAGGGCCCTCTACAATGAGCAGTTCTTC. This chain joins TRBV4-1 and TRBJ2-1; 12 bases agree with TRBD2. The CDR3 runs to 17 residues. Germline lookup yields CDR1 MGHRA and CDR2 YSYEKL. The V gene end was trimmed by 5 bases and the J gene end by 3 bases; junction bases not matched to a gene: 8.

This clone was observed a few times. Different DNA sequences within this sample yield the same CDR3. This sequence joins TRBV9 and TRBJ1-5; 9 bases agree with TRBD1. Germline values: CDR1 SGDLS, CDR2 YYNGEE. This CDR3 has 15 amino acids. Trimming took 4 bases from V and 3 from J; bases not matched to a gene: 5. The CDR3 bases are TGTGCCAGCAGCAGGACAGGGGTGGACAATCAGCCCCAGCATTTT. Protein: CASSRTGVDNQPQHF.

J is TRBJ2-5 and V is TRBV6-6; D might be TRBD2 (6 bases). Germline V CDR1 and CDR2: MNHNY, SVGAGI (reference sequence). V lost 5 bases to trimming and J lost 1 base, with 20 bases between them. This CDR3 has 17 residues. DNA of the CDR3: TGTGCCAGCAGTCGCGGGACTCCCGGCGCCATCCAAGAGACCCAGTACTTC. Translated: CASSRGTPGAIQETQYF.

The chain carries TRBV7-9 and TRBJ1-6; tentatively, D is TRBD1 (5 bases). Germline assignment: CDR1 SEHNR and CDR2 FQNEAQ (reference sequence). Trimming shortened V by 2 bases and J by 3 bases, and 8 bases separated the two germline ends. The CDR3 sequence is 15 residues long. CDR3 protein: CASSLQQVYNSPLHF. The CDR3 coding sequence is TGTGCCAGCAGCTTACAACAGGTCTATAATTCACCCCTCCACTTT.

J is TRBJ2-7 and V is TRBV29-1; 7 positions agree with TRBD1. The CDR3 extends over 12 amino acids. J was trimmed by 4 bases and V by 4 bases; bases with no gene match: 4. Germline V gene sequence: CDR1 SQVTM, CDR2 ANQGSEA. In DNA, the CDR3 is TGCAGCGTTGTTGAACAGGGGTACGAGCAGTACTTC. Amino acids: CSVVEQGYEQYF.

The chain employs TRBV27 and TRBJ1-3; 9 nucleotides align to TRBD1. The CDR3 spans 16 residues. The germline V gene has CDR1 MNHEY and CDR2 SMNVEV (reference sequence). Trimming cost V 6 bases and J 5 bases; bases outside gene matches: 11. DNA for the CDR3: TGTGCCAGCAGAGGGGACCGGGGACAGGGACGAAACACCATATATTTT. Its protein product is CASRGDRGQGRNTIYF.

The chain joins TRBV7-9 to TRBJ1-5; tentative D call: TRBD1 (6 bases). The V end lost 5 bases, the J end lost 2 bases, and 16 bases lay between the germline ends. The germline gives CDR1 SEHNR, CDR2 FQNEAQ (reference sequence). This CDR3 spans 16 amino acids. In DNA form, the CDR3 reads TGTGCCAGCAGCCCAGGGACAACCCCGGGCAATCAGCCCCAGCATTTT. Residues: CASSPGTTPGNQPQHF.

The chain combines TRBV28 with TRBJ1-2; 7 nucleotides line up with TRBD1. After removal of 5 bases from V and 4 bases from J, the junction contained 4 bases not matched to a gene. The germline V gene encodes CDR1 MDHEN and CDR2 SYDVKM. This CDR3 region has 13 residues. The CDR3 region has the DNA TGTGCCAGCAGTATTAGGACAGGCTATGGCTACACCTTC. Amino acid sequence: CASSIRTGYGYTF.

The chain recombines TRBV6-2 or TRBV6-3 with TRBJ1-5; the D gene is possibly TRBD1 (6 bases). Trimming took 5 bases from V and 4 from J, leaving 15 bases between them. Per germline, CDR1 MNHEY and CDR2 SVGEGT. The CDR3 extends over 15 amino acids. The CDR3 region is CASSAGDPRNQPQHF. CDR3 DNA: TGTGCCAGCAGTGCAGGGGATCCAAGAAATCAGCCCCAGCATTTT.

The chain joins TRBV3-1 (or the pseudogene TRBV3-2) to TRBJ1-2, with TRBD1 matching 7 bases. The V and J ends lost 2 bases and 2 bases, in that order; junction bases with no gene match: 5. The CDR3 is 15 amino acids. Per the germline V gene, CDR1 is LGHDT and CDR2 is YNNKEL (reference sequence). The CDR3 is CASSQQTGINYGYTF. The DNA of the CDR3 is TGTGCCAGCAGCCAACAGACAGGGATCAACTATGGCTACACCTTC.

This clone has just one count. The chain has TRBV11-3 and TRBJ2-1; TRBD2 matches 7 bases. After removal of 1 base from V and 0 bases from J, the junction contained 12 bases not matched to a gene. From germline, CDR1 is SGHNT and CDR2 YENEEA. This CDR3 has 19 amino acids. The CDR3 loop reads CASSLGGGSGQSSYNEQFF. In DNA, the CDR3 is TGTGCCAGCAGCTTAGGGGGGGGTAGCGGGCAGAGCTCCTACAATGAGCAGTTCTTC.

This clone has only one observation. V gene TRBV28 combines with J gene TRBJ2-5; D possibly corresponds to TRBD1 (6 bases). The CDR3 is 13 amino acids. Looked up from germline, CDR1 is MDHEN and CDR2 is SYDVKM. With 2 bases removed from V and 5 bases from J, the gap between germline ends came to 9 bases. CDR3: CASSLVQGETQYF. CDR3 bases: TGTGCCAGCAGTTTAGTGCAGGGGGAGACCCAGTACTTC.

The rearrangement joins TRBV9 to TRBJ1-6, with 8 bases that match TRBD1. Per germline, CDR1 SGDLS and CDR2 YYNGEE. Germline trimming cut 3 bases from V and 7 bases from J; bases unmatched to any gene: 3. The CDR3 runs to 14 residues. CDR3 in amino acids: CASSEQGVNSPLHF. The CDR3 nucleotides read TGTGCCAGCAGCGAACAGGGGGTAAATTCACCCCTCCACTTT.

Only one count was recorded for this clone. This rearrangement joins TRBV5-4 to TRBJ2-7; no clear D gene. V dropped 0 bases and J dropped 3 bases, with 13 bases sitting between them. Germline V CDR1 and CDR2: SGHNT, YYREEE (reference sequence). This CDR3 is 15 amino acids long. For the CDR3, the DNA is TGTGCCAGCAGCTTGGAAGTCGACTTTCGCTACGAGCAGTACTTC. It is translated as CASSLEVDFRYEQYF.

The CDR3 loop reads CASSLTGGTEAFF. The CDR3 nucleotides are TGTGCCAGCAGCCTTACGGGGGGCACTGAAGCTTTCTTT. This rearrangement joins TRBV6-5 to TRBJ1-1; D possibly corresponds to TRBD1 (5 bases). Germline V gene data show CDR1 as MNHEY and CDR2 as SVGAGI. The CDR3 is 13 residues long. V gave up 6 bases and J gave up 4 bases, with 12 bases separating them.

This rearrangement joins TRBV7-9 to TRBJ2-3; 7 bases fit TRBD1. The V and J ends lost 1 base and 2 bases, in that order; junction bases with no gene match: 0. This CDR3 has 14 amino acids. Germline assignment: CDR1 SEHNR and CDR2 FQNEAQ (reference sequence). CDR3 in DNA: TGTGCCAGCAGCTTAGAGGGGGCCACAGATACGCAGTATTTT. Translating it yields CASSLEGATDTQYF.

The chain has TRBV3-1 (or the pseudogene TRBV3-2) and TRBJ2-7, with TRBD2 matching 13 bases. The CDR3 length is 21 residues. The germline CDR1 and CDR2 sequences are LGHDT and YNNKEL (reference sequence). Trimming cost V 2 bases and J 0 bases; bases outside gene matches: 16. As DNA, the CDR3 is TGTGCCAGCAGCCAATGGGGACTAGCGGGATTAGGGGACAAGAGCTCCTACGAGCAGTACTTC. It encodes CASSQWGLAGLGDKSSYEQYF.

The chain uses TRBV2 and TRBJ1-1, with 9 bases lining up with TRBD1. The CDR3 totals 14 residues. Germline assignment: CDR1 SNHLY and CDR2 FYNNEI. Trimming cost V 7 bases and J 3 bases; bases outside gene matches: 6. CDR3 loop: CASTGQGGDTEAFF. CDR3 coding DNA: TGTGCCAGCACGGGACAGGGCGGCGACACTGAAGCTTTCTTT.

The chain joins TRBV28 to TRBJ1-5; D perhaps matches TRBD1 (6 bases). Between the trimmed V and J ends, which lost 5 bases and 1 base, there was a span of 18 bases. This CDR3 is 17 amino acids long. Germline V gene data show CDR1 as MDHEN and CDR2 as SYDVKM. CDR3 DNA sequence: TGTGCCAGCAGTCCAACAAGGGGGTTGAGGAGCAATCAGCCCCAGCATTTT. It yields the protein CASSPTRGLRSNQPQHF.